These T cell receptor beta chains were read from a single sample in a study of response to subunit inactivated influenza vaccine. One entry per CDR3 protein, called by TCRdb with MiXCR from the RT-PCR reads. Seen here are a few hundred thousand distinct CDR3 sequences, about 14% observed once, and the top ten hold approximately 12%. The material was PBMCs from blood, obtained roughly 12 days after vaccination. Receptor source: a man aged 50-59 years who received an inactivated influenza vaccine. The conserved cysteine and the conserved F or W are not part of the CDR3 here.

TRBV12-3/TRBV12-4	TRBJ1-2	ASSLPGYGYT
TRBV7-2	TRBJ2-7	ASRVSGVAYEQY
TRBV5-1	TRBJ2-7	ASSSSGSGFEQY
TRBV12-3/TRBV12-4	TRBJ1-2	ASSFGVANYGYT
TRBV28	TRBJ2-5	ASSPPTGIQETQY
TRBV12-3/TRBV12-4	TRBJ2-7	ASSLLARNEQY
TRBV7-2	TRBJ2-7	ASSGDRVRSYEQY
TRBV18	TRBJ1-3	ASSPTGRSLSGNTIY
TRBV2	TRBJ2-1	ASSGLAGSSYNEQF
TRBV7-9	TRBJ2-1	ASSLVGRYNEQF
TRBV25-1	TRBJ1-5	ATLRGGQGGNQPQH
TRBV6-1	TRBJ2-7	ASSEVSYEQY
TRBV6-1	TRBJ2-7	ASSGGTSGGNYEQY
TRBV7-2	TRBJ2-1	ASSPARDRHNEQF
TRBV10-3	TRBJ1-1	AISESTPGSEAF
TRBV10-3	TRBJ2-7	AIRPDRGSYEQY
TRBV7-2	TRBJ2-5	ASSPGLAGGPETQY
TRBV5-1	TRBJ2-3	ASSLGQGFQDTQY
TRBV11-2	TRBJ2-5	ASSLGIAVQETQY
TRBV3-1	TRBJ1-3	ASSQGAIRSGNTIY
TRBV20-1	TRBJ2-2	SAEGASGRDTGELF
TRBV20-1	TRBJ2-7	SARGQGAYEQY
TRBV6-2/TRBV6-3	TRBJ1-2	ASSLGRINGYT
TRBV5-1	TRBJ2-1	ASSSGPSGYNEQF
TRBV15	TRBJ1-3	ATSRDRGPGNTIY
TRBV29-1	TRBJ2-7	SVDAGGYEQY
TRBV11-3	TRBJ2-7	ASSLLTSGEQY
TRBV14	TRBJ1-2	ASSQDYSFYGYT
TRBV20-1	TRBJ2-1	SAPGLTYNEQF
TRBV10-3	TRBJ2-2	AISEVETNTGELF
TRBV9	TRBJ2-3	ASSPRRPSTDTQY
TRBV5-1	TRBJ1-5	ASSFDSGNQPQH
TRBV11-2	TRBJ2-5	ASSFRFLAASSQETQY
TRBV5-5	TRBJ2-7	ASSLGGLAVSYEQY
TRBV12-3/TRBV12-4	TRBJ2-3	ASSFGRVAGGHQY
TRBV10-3	TRBJ2-7	AISLDGVRGQY
TRBV7-8	TRBJ1-2	ASSLSFWDYGYT
TRBV12-3/TRBV12-4	TRBJ2-2	ASSFGTRTGELF
TRBV6-2/TRBV6-3	TRBJ2-3	ASSSSGLARTDTQY
TRBV27	TRBJ2-7	ASSLLISGGSEQY
TRBV28	TRBJ1-3	ASSSTVSGNTIY
TRBV5-6	TRBJ1-1	ASRKTGKDTEAF
TRBV28	TRBJ2-5	ASSSATPETQY
TRBV12-3/TRBV12-4	TRBJ2-5	ASRRGLAGEETQY
TRBV18	TRBJ2-3	ASSKTASTDTQY
TRBV28	TRBJ2-1	ASRGTGIDEQF
TRBV12-3/TRBV12-4	TRBJ1-1	ASSWGTVPTEAF
TRBV12-3/TRBV12-4	TRBJ2-1	ASSPLAGIYNEQF
TRBV5-1	TRBJ2-7	ASSLSPGQGVLEQY
TRBV12-3/TRBV12-4	TRBJ2-5	ASSPHPGARKETQY
TRBV5-6	TRBJ2-6	ASSLEFSGANVLT
TRBV29-1	TRBJ2-7	SVEDRTGGNYEQY
TRBV12-3/TRBV12-4	TRBJ1-6	ASSFVDSPLH